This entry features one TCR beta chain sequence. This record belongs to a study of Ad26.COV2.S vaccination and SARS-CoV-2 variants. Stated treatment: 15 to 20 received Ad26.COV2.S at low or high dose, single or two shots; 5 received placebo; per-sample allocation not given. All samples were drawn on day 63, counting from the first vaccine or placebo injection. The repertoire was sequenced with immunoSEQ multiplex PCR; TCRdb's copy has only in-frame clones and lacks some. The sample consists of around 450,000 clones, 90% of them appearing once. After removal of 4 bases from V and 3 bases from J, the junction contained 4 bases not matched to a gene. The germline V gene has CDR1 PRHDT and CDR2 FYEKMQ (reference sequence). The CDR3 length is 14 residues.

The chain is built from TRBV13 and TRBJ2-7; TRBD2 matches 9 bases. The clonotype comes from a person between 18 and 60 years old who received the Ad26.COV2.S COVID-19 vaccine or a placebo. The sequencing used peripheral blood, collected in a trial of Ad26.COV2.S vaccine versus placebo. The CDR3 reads CASSSRLAVYEQYF. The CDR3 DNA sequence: TGTGCCAGCAGCTCCCGACTAGCGGTCTACGAGCAGTACTTC.